This T cell receptor beta chain emerged from a study of spatial heterogeneity in lung cancer. Whole-study results and caveats: Tracking of tumor mutation counts was seen in expanded intratumoral alpha and beta TCR counts.

Each CDR3 protein gets one entry after TCRdb re-called the 5' RACE reads with MiXCR. There are around 95,000 distinct CDR3 sequences in the sample; around 4.3% occur only once, and less than 25% lies in the top ten. The time point here: sample taken at primary tumor resection. In each case, whole RNA from tumor, nontumor lung or frozen PBMC was sequenced unsorted. This clonotype showed up many times. The antigen is not known. Germline V gene data show CDR1 as MNHEY and CDR2 as SVGAGI. V shed 2 bases and J 3 bases; nucleotides not matched to a gene: 2. CDR3 length equals 15 residues. This TCR was sampled from a male donor with early-stage non-small cell lung cancer. The genes are TRBV6-5 and TRBJ2-1; 9 positions match TRBD2. This material consisted of lung tumor tissue, taken at surgery. The CDR3 protein is CASSYAGGGYNEQFF. CDR3 bases: TGTGCCAGCAGTTACGCGGGAGGGGGCTACAATGAGCAGTTCTTC.